A single sample is the source of the 2 T cell receptor beta chains below, sequenced in a study of blood T cell repertoires in COVID-19. The repertoire was sequenced with immunoSEQ multiplex PCR; TCRdb's copy has only in-frame clones and lacks some. This table holds fewer than 250,000 clones, about four fifths found once. The specimen sequenced was PBMCs or T cells enriched from blood (not recorded which). The receptors derive from a woman in her fifties or sixties who had been exposed to COVID-19.

The chain couples TRBV10-3 to TRBJ2-4, with D perhaps TRBD2 (6 bases). The V gene lost 2 bases and the J gene lost 9 bases, with 14 bases spanning the gap. The CDR3 is made up of 14 amino acids. Germline V gene sequence: CDR1 ENHRY, CDR2 SYGVKD. This CDR3 is CAISENWEASIQYF. CDR3 nucleotides: TGTGCCATCAGTGAGAACTGGGAGGCGAGCATTCAGTACTTC.

The count of this clone is one. The chain joins TRBV6-5 to TRBJ2-5; a weak D match, TRBD2 (5 bases). This CDR3 is built from 14 residues. V lost 0 bases, J lost 2 bases, and 7 bases lay in between. In germline, CDR1 is MNHEY, CDR2 SVGAGI. In DNA form, the CDR3 reads TGTGCCAGCAGTTACTCCGGACTGCAAGAGACCCAGTACTTC. Its translation: CASSYSGLQETQYF.